Following are 27 T cell receptor beta chains from one sample sequenced in a study of shared clonotypes between healthy human individuals. Only in-frame clones appear in the TCRdb table, and some are missing; sequencing was by immunoSEQ multiplex PCR. The sample has some 470,000 clones, approximately 80% seen once; the top ten hold 10% to 15%. Sequencing was performed on PBMCs. Receptors were obtained from a woman between 35 and 50 years old in good health. Some clones in this sample may be carry-over from other donors' samples.

The chain carries TRBV30 and TRBJ1-3; D is possibly TRBD1 (6 bases). Trimming cost V 4 bases and J 6 bases, with 13 bases left between them. This CDR3 spans 13 amino acids. CDR1 GTSNPN and CDR2 SVGIG come from the germline V gene (reference sequence). The DNA of the CDR3 is TGTGCCTGGACCCCGGACAGATTAAACACCATATATTTT. It specifies CAWTPDRLNTIYF.

Note on this clone: Other DNA sequences in the sample encode the same CDR3. The chain couples TRBV11-2 to TRBJ2-1, with TRBD2 identical over 8 bases. The CDR3 consists of 14 residues. V lost 5 bases, J lost 1 base, and 1 base stayed unmatched. Germline V gene data show CDR1 as SGHAT and CDR2 as FQNNGV. The CDR3 DNA reads TGTGCCAGCAGCCTAGCGGGTTCCTACAATGAGCAGTTCTTC. Amino acids: CASSLAGSYNEQFF. The full variable domain, rest sourced from reference TRBV11-2 and TRBJ2-1, is EAGVAQSPRYKIIEKRQSVAFWCNPISGHATLYWYQQILGQGPKLLIQFQNNGVVDDSQLPKDRFSAERLKGVDSTLKIQPAKLEDSAVYLCASSLAGSYNEQFFGPGTRLTVL.

Comment on this clone: A single base separates this from a much larger clone, so it may be a read error. Here the CDR3 DNA reads TGTGCCAGCAGCCTGCCTTTTAGACTAGCTGGCGCAGATACGCAGTATTTT. Its protein product is CASSLPFRLAGADTQYF. V is TRBV7-9 and J is TRBJ2-3, with TRBD2 matching over 7 bases. The CDR3 is 17 residues long. Germline values: CDR1 SEHNR, CDR2 FQNEAQ (reference sequence). Trimming cost V 5 bases and J 4 bases; bases outside gene matches: 15.

This chain links TRBV15 with TRBJ2-7; D uncertain. This CDR3 comprises 13 residues. Deletions cut 1 base from V and 4 bases from J, with 8 bases between. Germline V gene lookup returns CDR1 LNHNV and CDR2 YYDKDF (reference sequence). DNA of the CDR3: TGTGCCACCAGCAGAGGTAGTTGGTACGAGCAGTACTTC. The encoded protein is CATSRGSWYEQYF.

The rearrangement links TRBV7-2 to TRBJ2-7; 11 positions agree with TRBD2. V lost 5 bases, J lost 6 bases, and 6 bases stayed unmatched. This CDR3 has 14 residues. The germline V gene encodes CDR1 SGHTA and CDR2 FQGNSA. The CDR3 reads CASSRNLAGGEQYF. In DNA form, the CDR3 reads TGTGCCAGCAGCCGTAACCTAGCGGGAGGCGAGCAGTACTTC.

J is TRBJ2-6 and V is TRBV19; 7 bases agree with TRBD1. Germline-derived CDR1 and CDR2 are LNHDA and SQIVND (reference sequence). V lost 5 bases to trimming and J lost 3 bases; unmatched junction nucleotides: 4. CDR3 length: 15 amino acids. The CDR3 here is CASSFWTGGANVLTF. DNA for the CDR3: TGTGCCAGTAGTTTCTGGACAGGTGGGGCCAACGTCCTGACTTTC. Full variable domain (remainder filled in from reference TRBV19 and TRBJ2-6): DGGITQSPKYLFRKEGQNVTLSCEQNLNHDAMYWYRQDPGQGLRLIYYSQIVNDFQKGDIAEGYSVSREKKESFPLTVTSAQKNPTAFYLCASSFWTGGANVLTFGAGSRLTVL.

The chain combines TRBV15 with TRBJ1-5; 10 bases map to TRBD1. The germline V gene encodes CDR1 LNHNV and CDR2 YYDKDF (reference sequence). CDR3 length: 15 amino acids. With V trimmed by 1 base and J by 7 bases, 4 bases remained unmatched. The CDR3 here is CATSRAGQGFQPQHF. As DNA, the CDR3 is TGTGCCACCAGCAGAGCGGGACAGGGGTTCCAGCCCCAGCATTTT.

The chain carries TRBV11-2 and TRBJ2-2; a weak D match, TRBD2 (5 bases). CDR1 is SGHAT and CDR2 is FQNNGV in the germline V gene. This CDR3 comprises 16 residues. Trimming shortened V by 5 bases and J by 4 bases, and 17 bases separated the two germline ends. As DNA, the CDR3 is TGTGCCAGCAGCCCGAGCGTCCGCCGGGGCACCGGGGAGCTGTTTTTT. Translation gives CASSPSVRRGTGELFF.

The chain has TRBV5-1 and TRBJ1-1; TRBD1 aligns across 9 bases. Germline V gene sequence: CDR1 SGHRS, CDR2 YFSETQ. The CDR3 consists of 15 residues. After removal of 4 bases from V and 1 base from J, the junction contained 5 bases not matched to a gene. The CDR3: CASSKDRGGNTEAFF. CDR3 nucleotide sequence: TGCGCCAGCAGCAAGGACAGGGGTGGGAACACTGAAGCTTTCTTT.

The chain carries TRBV28 and TRBJ2-7; 7 bases are a match to TRBD1. Germline V CDR1 and CDR2: MDHEN, SYDVKM. The CDR3 totals 15 residues. J was trimmed by 2 bases and V by 8 bases; bases with no gene match: 12. The CDR3 DNA reads as TGTGCCAGCGGCCCCGGACAGGCCGCTACCTACGAGCAGTACTTC. Translation gives CASGPGQAATYEQYF.

The chain recombines TRBV7-3 with TRBJ1-1; D gene ambiguous. CDR1 SGHTA and CDR2 FQGTGA come from the germline V gene. V dropped 4 bases and J dropped 4 bases, with 13 bases sitting between them. The CDR3 totals 14 residues. CDR3 DNA sequence: TGTGCCAGCAGCTCCGCGGCAGGCCCCACTGAAGCTTTCTTT. This sequence encodes CASSSAAGPTEAFF.

This chain joins TRBV9 and TRBJ2-7; 8 nucleotides agree with TRBD2. CDR1 is SGDLS, CDR2 YYNGEE, per germline. CDR3 length: 16 residues. Trimming removed 0 bases from V and 3 bases from J; junction bases left unmatched: 8. The chain's CDR3 is CASSVGSSGTIYEQYF. For the CDR3, the DNA is TGTGCCAGCAGCGTAGGTAGTAGCGGGACCATCTACGAGCAGTACTTC.

This chain joins TRBV18 and TRBJ2-1; 8 nucleotides match TRBD2. In germline, CDR1 is KGHSH, CDR2 LQKENI. The junction had 0 bases not matched to a gene; V was cut back by 3 bases and J by 2 bases. This CDR3 has 14 amino acids. CDR3 in amino acids: CASSPGLAYNEQFF. The CDR3 DNA follows: TGTGCCAGCTCACCGGGACTAGCCTACAATGAGCAGTTCTTC.

V gene TRBV28 combines with J gene TRBJ1-1; D gene unclear. V was cut by 6 bases and J by 7 bases, with 12 bases left in between. The CDR3 spans 12 residues. Germline CDR1 is MDHEN and CDR2 is SYDVKM. CDR3 nucleotides: TGTGCCAGCAGCCCTCGTCGGGTTGAAGCTTTCTTT. Its translation is CASSPRRVEAFF.

On this clone itself: Since a far larger clone is one base different, this is likely a read error. The V and J genes are TRBV5-1 and TRBJ2-7; D is unresolved. This CDR3 region has 13 residues. CDR1 SGHRS and CDR2 YFSETQ come from the germline V gene. The germline V and J ends were trimmed by 4 bases and 6 bases, with 14 bases remaining between them. CDR3 residues: CASSAGSTCEQYF. The CDR3 DNA reads as TGCGCCAGCAGCGCTGGATCCACCTGCGAGCAGTACTTC.

The J gene is TRBJ2-3, the V gene TRBV6-5; D uncertain. CDR1 is MNHEY and CDR2 is SVGAGI in the germline V gene. This CDR3 is built from 14 residues. Trimming cost V 6 bases and J 3 bases, with 13 bases left between them. The CDR3 protein is CASRDPVGTDTQYF. CDR3 in DNA: TGTGCCAGCAGGGACCCCGTTGGTACAGATACGCAGTATTTT.

This chain connects TRBV27 to TRBJ2-1; D is unclear. CDR3 length equals 12 residues. With 1 base removed from V and 9 bases from J, the gap between germline ends came to 7 bases. Germline values: CDR1 MNHEY, CDR2 SMNVEV (reference sequence). This CDR3 reads CASSLFEGEQFF. The CDR3, as DNA: TGTGCCAGCAGTTTATTTGAAGGTGAGCAGTTCTTC.

The genes are TRBV18 and TRBJ2-1, with D tentatively TRBD1 (6 bases). Trimming took off 0 bases at V and 0 bases at J, with 12 bases between the two ends. The CDR3 has 17 amino acids. Germline CDR1 and CDR2: KGHSH and LQKENI. CDR3 DNA sequence: TGTGCCAGCTCACCACCGCCGGGACACCGCTCCTACAATGAGCAGTTCTTC. This encodes CASSPPPGHRSYNEQFF.

This clone turned up a few times. The chain carries TRBV6-1 and TRBJ1-1; TRBD1 aligns across 9 bases. Germline V gives CDR1 MNHNS, CDR2 SASEGT. J lost 6 bases, V lost 0 bases, and 8 bases had no gene match. The CDR3 totals 16 residues. CDR3 in amino acids: CASSEARGQGSAEAFF. DNA of the CDR3: TGTGCCAGCAGTGAAGCCCGAGGACAGGGGAGCGCTGAAGCTTTCTTT.

DNA for the CDR3: TGTGCCACCAGCAGAGGGACTAGCGGGAGTCAAGAGACCCAGTACTTC. This sequence encodes CATSRGTSGSQETQYF. The chain links TRBV15 to TRBJ2-5, with 13 bases that match TRBD2. The V gene end was trimmed by 1 base and the J gene end by 2 bases; junction bases not matched to a gene: 1. The CDR3 length is 16 residues. Germline V gene sequence: CDR1 LNHNV, CDR2 YYDKDF (reference sequence). Filled out from reference TRBV15 and TRBJ2-5, the complete variable domain reads DAMVIQNPRYQVTQFGKPVTLSCSQTLNHNVMYWYQQKSSQAPKLLFHYYDKDFNNEADTPDNFQSRRPNTSFCFLDIRSPGLGDTAMYLCATSRGTSGSQETQYFGPGTRLLVL.

This clone was counted between two and nine times. This chain connects TRBV19 to TRBJ1-1; 10 bases are shared with TRBD1. The CDR3 is 17 residues long. The junction had 13 bases not matched to a gene; V was cut back by 9 bases and J by 0 bases. The germline CDR1 and CDR2 sequences are LNHDA and SQIVND (reference sequence). The CDR3, as DNA: TGTGCCAGCAGTTATGGGGGGACAGGGGTTTTGAACACTGAAGCTTTCTTT. This encodes CASSYGGTGVLNTEAFF. Filled out from reference TRBV19 and TRBJ1-1, the complete variable domain reads DGGITQSPKYLFRKEGQNVTLSCEQNLNHDAMYWYRQDPGQGLRLIYYSQIVNDFQKGDIAEGYSVSREKKESFPLTVTSAQKNPTAFYLCASSYGGTGVLNTEAFFGQGTRLTVV.

The chain is built from TRBV10-3 and TRBJ2-3; the match to TRBD1 covers 7 bases. Germline V gives CDR1 ENHRY, CDR2 SYGVKD. This CDR3 spans 14 amino acids. V was pared by 6 bases and J by 4 bases, with 7 bases of the junction left unmatched. The CDR3 DNA reads as TGTGCCATCAGGAGGGACAGTCGGGCAGATACGCAGTATTTT. As protein: CAIRRDSRADTQYF.

The J gene is TRBJ1-2, the V gene TRBV9; D not certain. CDR1 and CDR2 from the germline V gene are SGDLS and YYNGEE. This CDR3 region has 13 residues. With 4 bases removed from V and 7 bases from J, the gap between germline ends came to 14 bases. The CDR3 DNA reads as TGTGCCAGCAGCCTCCTTGGCGGGAGTGGCTACACCTTC. Translating it yields CASSLLGGSGYTF.

This chain uses TRBV6-1 with TRBJ2-5; 11 bases fit TRBD2. CDR1 MNHNS and CDR2 SASEGT come from the germline V gene. This CDR3 is built from 16 residues. The junction had 8 bases not matched to a gene; V was cut back by 3 bases and J by 5 bases. The CDR3 reads CASSEGLAARWETQYF. DNA of the CDR3: TGTGCCAGCAGTGAGGGACTAGCGGCTAGATGGGAGACCCAGTACTTC.

Of note for this clone: One end of the junction is discordant with germline, which a read error may explain. V gene TRBV18 combines with J gene TRBJ2-7; unclear D gene. CDR1 is KGHSH and CDR2 is LQKENI in the germline V gene. The length of the CDR3 is 14 residues. The DNA of the CDR3 is TGTGCCGGCTCACCACCGATGGGTCGTTACGAGCAGTACTTC. Translated, it gives CAGSPPMGRYEQYF.

Details on this clone: A read error likely explains this, since a far larger clone differs by one base. The sample carries other DNA sequences with the same CDR3. CDR3 in DNA: TGTGCCAGCAGGAACGCAGGACCGAAGTACAATGAGCAGTTCTTC. Its translation: CASRNAGPKYNEQFF. V and J are TRBV7-3 and TRBJ2-1; no definite D call. There are 15 residues in the CDR3. V dropped 6 bases and J dropped 4 bases, with 16 bases sitting between them. The V gene's germline CDR1 is SGHTA and CDR2 FQGTGA.

The rearrangement links TRBV30 to TRBJ1-2; 12 bases map to TRBD1. V dropped 0 bases and J dropped 6; count of bases not matched to a gene: 5. This CDR3 spans 15 amino acids. Germline V gene lookup returns CDR1 GTSNPN and CDR2 SVGIG (reference sequence). The CDR3 DNA reads TGTGCCTGGAGTGTAACGGGACAGGGGGCTGATGGCTACACCTTC. This sequence encodes CAWSVTGQGADGYTF.